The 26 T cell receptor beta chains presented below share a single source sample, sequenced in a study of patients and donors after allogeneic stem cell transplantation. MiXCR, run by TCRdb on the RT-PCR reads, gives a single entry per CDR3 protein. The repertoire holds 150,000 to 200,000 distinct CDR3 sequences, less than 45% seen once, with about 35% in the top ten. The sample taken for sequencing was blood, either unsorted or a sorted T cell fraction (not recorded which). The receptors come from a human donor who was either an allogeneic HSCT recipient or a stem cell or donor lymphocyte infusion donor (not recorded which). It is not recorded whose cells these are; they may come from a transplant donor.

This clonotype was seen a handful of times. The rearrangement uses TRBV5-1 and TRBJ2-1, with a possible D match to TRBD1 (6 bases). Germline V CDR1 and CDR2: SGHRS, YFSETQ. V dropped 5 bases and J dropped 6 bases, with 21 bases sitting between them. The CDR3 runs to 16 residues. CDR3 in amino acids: CASRQDSSTLGNEQFF. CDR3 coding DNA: TGCGCCAGCAGACAGGACAGTTCGACCCTCGGCAATGAGCAGTTCTTC.

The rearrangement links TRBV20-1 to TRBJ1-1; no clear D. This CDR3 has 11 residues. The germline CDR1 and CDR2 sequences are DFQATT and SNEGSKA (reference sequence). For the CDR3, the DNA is TGCAGCGCAGAGATGAACACTGAAGCTTTCTTT. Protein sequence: CSAEMNTEAFF.

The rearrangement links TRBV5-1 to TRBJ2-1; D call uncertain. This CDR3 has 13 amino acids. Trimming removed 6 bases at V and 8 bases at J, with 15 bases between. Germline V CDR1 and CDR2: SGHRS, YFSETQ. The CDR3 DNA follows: TGCGCCAGCATGGTTCTAGGCGCCTATGAGCAGTTCTTC. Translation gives CASMVLGAYEQFF. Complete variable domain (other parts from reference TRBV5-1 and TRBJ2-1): KAGVTQTPRYLIKTRGQQVTLSCSPISGHRSVSWYQQTPGQGLQFLFEYFSETQRNKGNFPGRFSGRQFSNSRSEMNVSTLELGDSALYLCASMVLGAYEQFFGPGTRLTVL.

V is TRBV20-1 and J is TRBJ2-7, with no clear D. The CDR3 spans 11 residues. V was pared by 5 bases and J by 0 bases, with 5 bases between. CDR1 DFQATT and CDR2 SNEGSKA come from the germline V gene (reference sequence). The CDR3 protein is CSAHDSYEQYF. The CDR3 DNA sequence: TGCAGTGCTCACGACTCCTACGAGCAGTACTTC.

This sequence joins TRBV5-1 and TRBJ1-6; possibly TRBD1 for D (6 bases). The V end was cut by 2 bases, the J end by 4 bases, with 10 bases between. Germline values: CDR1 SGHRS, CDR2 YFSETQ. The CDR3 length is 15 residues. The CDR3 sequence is CASSFWDKYNSPLHF. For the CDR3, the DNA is TGCGCCAGCAGCTTCTGGGACAAATATAATTCACCCCTCCACTTT.

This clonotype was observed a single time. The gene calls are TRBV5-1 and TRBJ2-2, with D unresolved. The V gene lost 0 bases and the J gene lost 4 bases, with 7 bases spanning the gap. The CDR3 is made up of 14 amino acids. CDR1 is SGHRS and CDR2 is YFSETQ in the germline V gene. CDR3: CASSLASSTGELFF. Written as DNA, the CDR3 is TGCGCCAGCAGCTTGGCCAGTAGCACCGGGGAGCTGTTTTTT.

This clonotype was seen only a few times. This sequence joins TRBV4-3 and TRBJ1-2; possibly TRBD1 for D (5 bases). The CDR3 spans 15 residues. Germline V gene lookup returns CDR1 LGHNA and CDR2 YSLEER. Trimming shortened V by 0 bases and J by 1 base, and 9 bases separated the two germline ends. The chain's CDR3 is CASSQDRAHNYGYTF. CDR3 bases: TGCGCCAGCAGCCAAGACAGGGCCCATAACTATGGCTACACCTTC.

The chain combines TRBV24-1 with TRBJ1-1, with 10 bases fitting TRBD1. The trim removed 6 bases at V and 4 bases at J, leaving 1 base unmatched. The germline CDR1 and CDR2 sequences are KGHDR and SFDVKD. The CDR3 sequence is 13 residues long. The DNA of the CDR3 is TGTGCCACCAGTCGGACAGGGGGCACTGAAGCTTTCTTT. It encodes CATSRTGGTEAFF.

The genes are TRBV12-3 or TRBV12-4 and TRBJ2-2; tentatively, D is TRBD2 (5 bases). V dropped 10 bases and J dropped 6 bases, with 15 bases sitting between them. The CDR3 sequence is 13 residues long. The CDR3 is CATSAVEAGELFF. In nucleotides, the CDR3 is TGTGCCACCTCAGCCGTGGAGGCCGGGGAGCTGTTTTTT.

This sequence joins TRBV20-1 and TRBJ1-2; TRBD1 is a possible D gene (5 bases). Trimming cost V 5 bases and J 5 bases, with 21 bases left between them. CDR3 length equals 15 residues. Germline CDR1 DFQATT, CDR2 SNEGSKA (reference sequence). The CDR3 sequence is CSAPAGTTRGYGYTF. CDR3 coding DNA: TGCAGTGCTCCCGCAGGGACTACTAGGGGTTATGGCTACACCTTC.

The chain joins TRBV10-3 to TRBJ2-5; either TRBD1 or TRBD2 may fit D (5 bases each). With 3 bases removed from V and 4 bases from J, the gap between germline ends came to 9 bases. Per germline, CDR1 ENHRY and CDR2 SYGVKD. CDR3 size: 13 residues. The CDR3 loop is CAISEDGGETQYF. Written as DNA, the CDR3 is TGTGCCATCAGTGAAGATGGGGGAGAGACCCAGTACTTC.

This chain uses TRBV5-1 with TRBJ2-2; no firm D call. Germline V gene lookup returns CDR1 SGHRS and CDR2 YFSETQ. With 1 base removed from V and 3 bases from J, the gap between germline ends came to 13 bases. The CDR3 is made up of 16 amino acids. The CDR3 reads CASSLLNRRDTGELFF. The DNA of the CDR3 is TGCGCCAGCAGCTTGTTGAACCGCAGAGACACCGGGGAGCTGTTTTTT.

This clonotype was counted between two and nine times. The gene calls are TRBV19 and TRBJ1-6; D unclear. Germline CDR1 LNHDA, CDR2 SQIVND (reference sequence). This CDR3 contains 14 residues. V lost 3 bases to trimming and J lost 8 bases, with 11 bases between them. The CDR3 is CASSIEEGDSPLHF. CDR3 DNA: TGTGCCAGTAGTATCGAAGAGGGTGATTCACCCCTCCACTTT.

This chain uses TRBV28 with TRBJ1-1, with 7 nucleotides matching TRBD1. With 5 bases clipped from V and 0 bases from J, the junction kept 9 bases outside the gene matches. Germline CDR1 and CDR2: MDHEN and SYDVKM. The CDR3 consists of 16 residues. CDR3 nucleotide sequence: TGTGCCAGCAGTCAACCACAGGGGTCTATGAACACTGAAGCTTTCTTT. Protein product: CASSQPQGSMNTEAFF.

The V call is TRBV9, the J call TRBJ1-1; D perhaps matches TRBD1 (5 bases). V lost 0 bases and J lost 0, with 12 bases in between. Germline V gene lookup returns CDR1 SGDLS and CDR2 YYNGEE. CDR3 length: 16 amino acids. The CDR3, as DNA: TGTGCCAGCAGCGTAGGGGGGAACATCATGAACACTGAAGCTTTCTTT. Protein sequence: CASSVGGNIMNTEAFF.

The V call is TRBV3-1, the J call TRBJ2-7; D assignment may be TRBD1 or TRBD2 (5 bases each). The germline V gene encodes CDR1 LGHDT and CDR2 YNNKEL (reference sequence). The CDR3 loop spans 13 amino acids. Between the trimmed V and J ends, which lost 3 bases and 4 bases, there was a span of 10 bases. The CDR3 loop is CASSQGTGYEQYF. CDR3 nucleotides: TGTGCCAGCAGCCAGGGGACGGGGTACGAGCAGTACTTC.

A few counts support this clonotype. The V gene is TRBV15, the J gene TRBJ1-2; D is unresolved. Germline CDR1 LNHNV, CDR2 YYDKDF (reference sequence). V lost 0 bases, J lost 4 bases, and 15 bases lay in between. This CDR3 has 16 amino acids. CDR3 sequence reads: CATSRDREGIAYGYTF. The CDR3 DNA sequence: TGTGCCACCAGCAGAGATCGCGAGGGAATCGCCTATGGCTACACCTTC.

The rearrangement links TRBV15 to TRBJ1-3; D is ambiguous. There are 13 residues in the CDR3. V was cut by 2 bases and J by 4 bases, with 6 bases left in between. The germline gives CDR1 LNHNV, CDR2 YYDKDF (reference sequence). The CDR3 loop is CATSRRVGNTIYF. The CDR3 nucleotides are TGTGCCACCAGCAGACGGGTGGGAAACACCATATATTTT.

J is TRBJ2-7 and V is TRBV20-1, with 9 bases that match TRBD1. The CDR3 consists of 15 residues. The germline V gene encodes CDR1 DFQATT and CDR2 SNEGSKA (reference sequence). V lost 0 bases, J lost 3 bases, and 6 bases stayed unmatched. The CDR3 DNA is TGCAGTGCTAGAGAGAGGGACAGGGCGAACTACGAGCAGTACTTC. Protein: CSARERDRANYEQYF.

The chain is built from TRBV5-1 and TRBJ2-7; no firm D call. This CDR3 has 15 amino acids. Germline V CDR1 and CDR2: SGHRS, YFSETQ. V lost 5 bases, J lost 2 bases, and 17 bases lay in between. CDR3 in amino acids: CASRLTSSPTYEQYF. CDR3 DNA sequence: TGCGCCAGCAGGCTGACTTCATCCCCAACCTACGAGCAGTACTTC.

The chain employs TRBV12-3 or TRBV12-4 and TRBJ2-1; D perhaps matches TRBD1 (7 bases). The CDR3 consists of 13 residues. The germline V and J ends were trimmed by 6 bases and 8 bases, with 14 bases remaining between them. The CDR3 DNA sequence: TGTGCCAGCAGGCATGGAGGGGGCGATGAGCAGTTCTTC. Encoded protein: CASRHGGGDEQFF.

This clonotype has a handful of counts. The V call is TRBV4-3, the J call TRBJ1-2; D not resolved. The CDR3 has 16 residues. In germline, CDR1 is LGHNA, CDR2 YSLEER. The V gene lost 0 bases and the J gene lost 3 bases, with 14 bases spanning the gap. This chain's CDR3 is CASSQDRWALDYGYTF. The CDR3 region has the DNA TGCGCCAGCAGCCAAGATCGGTGGGCCCTTGACTATGGCTACACCTTC.

In DNA, the CDR3 is TGTGCCAGCAGTCTCGGGAGGTTAACCTACGAGCAGTACTTC. Translated: CASSLGRLTYEQYF. The chain joins TRBV27 to TRBJ2-7; TRBD2 agrees at 7 bases. There are 14 residues in the CDR3. Losses at the gene ends were 5 bases for V and 2 bases for J; bases not matched to a gene: 6. Germline assignment: CDR1 MNHEY and CDR2 SMNVEV (reference sequence).

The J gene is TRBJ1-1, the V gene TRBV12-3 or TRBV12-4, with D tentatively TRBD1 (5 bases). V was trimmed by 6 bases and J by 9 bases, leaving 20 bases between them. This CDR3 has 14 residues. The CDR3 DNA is TGTGCCAGCAGCCAAGCGTTGGGCACAGGACAAGCTTTCTTT. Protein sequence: CASSQALGTGQAFF.

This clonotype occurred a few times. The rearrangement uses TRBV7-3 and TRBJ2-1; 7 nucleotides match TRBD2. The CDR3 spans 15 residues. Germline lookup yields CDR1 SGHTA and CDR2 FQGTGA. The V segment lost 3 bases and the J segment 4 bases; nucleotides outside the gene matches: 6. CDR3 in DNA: TGTGCCAGCAGCTTGTCAAGCGGGGCTTACAATGAGCAGTTCTTC. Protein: CASSLSSGAYNEQFF.

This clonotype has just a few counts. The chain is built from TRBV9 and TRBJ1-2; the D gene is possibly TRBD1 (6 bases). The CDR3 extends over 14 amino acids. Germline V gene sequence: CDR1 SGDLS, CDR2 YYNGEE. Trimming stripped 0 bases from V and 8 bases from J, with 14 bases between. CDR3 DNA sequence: TGTGCCAGCAGCGTAGGATCAGGGGCGAGGGGCTACACCTTC. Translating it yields CASSVGSGARGYTF.